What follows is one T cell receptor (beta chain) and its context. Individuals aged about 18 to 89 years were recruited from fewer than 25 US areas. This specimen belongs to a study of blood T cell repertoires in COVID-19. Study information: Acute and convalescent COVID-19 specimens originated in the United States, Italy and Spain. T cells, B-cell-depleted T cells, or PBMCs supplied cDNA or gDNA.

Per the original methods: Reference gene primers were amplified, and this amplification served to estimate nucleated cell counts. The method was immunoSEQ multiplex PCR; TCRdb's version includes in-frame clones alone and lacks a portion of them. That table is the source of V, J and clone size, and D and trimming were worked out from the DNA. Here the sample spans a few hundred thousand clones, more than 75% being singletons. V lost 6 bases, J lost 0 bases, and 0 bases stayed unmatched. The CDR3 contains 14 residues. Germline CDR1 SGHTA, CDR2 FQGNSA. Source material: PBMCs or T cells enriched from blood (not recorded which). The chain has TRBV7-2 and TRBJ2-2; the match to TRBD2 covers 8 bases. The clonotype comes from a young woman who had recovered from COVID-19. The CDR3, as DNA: TGTGCCAGCAGACTAGCGGCGAACACCGGGGAGCTGTTTTTT. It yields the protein CASRLAANTGELFF.